Here is one TCR beta chain with its context. This CDR3 is also generated by other DNA sequences in the sample. The data belong to a study of blood T cell repertoires in COVID-19. In the study overall: Specimens from acute and convalescent COVID-19 originated in the United States, Italy and Spain. Sample material is recorded as cDNA or gDNA derived from T cells, B-cell-depleted T cells, or PBMCs.

As handled by the study authors: Researchers report that nucleated cell counts were estimated from reference gene primer amplification. Assay used: immunoSEQ multiplex PCR; TCRdb lists only in-frame clones, some missing. The DNA gave D and trimming, while V, J and clone size come from that table. The sample has a few hundred thousand clones, about 83% seen once. The TCR was taken from a man older than 75 with acute or convalescent COVID-19. Sequencing was done on a sample of peripheral blood.

CDR3 coding DNA: TGTGCCAGCAGTCGTCAGGGGAGTAATCAGCCCCAGCATTTT. Protein sequence: CASSRQGSNQPQHF. This chain connects TRBV6-5 to TRBJ1-5, with D tentatively TRBD1 (6 bases). The germline gives CDR1 MNHEY, CDR2 SVGAGI. CDR3 size: 14 residues. Between the trimmed V and J ends, which lost 5 bases and 4 bases, there was a span of 12 bases.